The T cell receptor beta chain described here comes from a study of vaccination and CD4 T cells after COVID-19. At the level of the study: Convalescent patients gave post-COVID blood a median approximately 100 days post-diagnosis, range 35 to 161. Findings of the study overall: Spike mono-reactivity applied to 304 of 307 vaccine-specific clones detected in convalescent patients. Researchers looked at relatively few convalescent patients and had no early post-infection timepoints.

Treatment noted: roughly 11-day PBMC culture with coronavirus spike peptide pools or control peptides (ViraFEST assay). The CDR3 spans 16 residues. The Oncomine TCR Beta short-read assay was what sequenced the DNA obtained from cultured CD4+ T cells. Cultures of CD4+ T cells served as the source for extracting genomic DNA. TCRdb processed the PCR reads anew with MiXCR; each CDR3 protein has one entry. The sample carries under 20,000 distinct CDR3 sequences, about 50% recorded once. As for this clonotype: No antigen is known for it.

The V call is TRBV21-1, the J call TRBJ2-3; the tabulated D call, TRBD2, remains unverified against the DNA. TRBV21-1 is labeled a pseudogene. The TCR originated in a human donor who had recovered from COVID-19. The material was CD4+ T cells from blood, cultured in vitro, obtained before SARS-CoV-2 vaccination. The CDR3 coding sequence is TGTGCCAGCAGCAAAGAGACTAGCGGGAATGCAGATACGCAGTATTTT. Its protein is CASSKETSGNADTQYF.